This T cell receptor beta chain was retrieved from a study of blood T cell repertoires in COVID-19. Overall study context: There were acute and convalescent COVID-19 samples, and they came from the United States, Italy and Spain. PBMCs, B-cell-depleted T cells, or T cells were the source of the cDNA or gDNA that made up the material.

In Seattle, patients joined the study during active infection and were tracked longitudinally. Authors' data handling: Amplification from reference gene primers served as the basis for estimated nucleated cell counts. Generated by immunoSEQ multiplex PCR, the TCRdb table keeps only in-frame clones and is missing some. V and J calls and clone size follow that table, whereas D and trimming were derived from the DNA. Of around 300,000 clones in the sample, roughly nine tenths were seen once. The sequencing sample was made of peripheral blood. The TCR was taken from a woman aged 25 to 45 with COVID-19, enrolled during active disease.

CDR3 DNA sequence: TGTGCCAGCTCACCTCGGACAGGAATGAACACTGAAGCTTTCTTT. It encodes CASSPRTGMNTEAFF. The V call is TRBV18, the J call TRBJ1-1; 7 bases map to TRBD1. This CDR3 region has 15 residues. Germline-derived CDR1 and CDR2 are KGHSH and LQKENI. Trimming removed 3 bases from V and 0 bases from J; junction bases left unmatched: 4.